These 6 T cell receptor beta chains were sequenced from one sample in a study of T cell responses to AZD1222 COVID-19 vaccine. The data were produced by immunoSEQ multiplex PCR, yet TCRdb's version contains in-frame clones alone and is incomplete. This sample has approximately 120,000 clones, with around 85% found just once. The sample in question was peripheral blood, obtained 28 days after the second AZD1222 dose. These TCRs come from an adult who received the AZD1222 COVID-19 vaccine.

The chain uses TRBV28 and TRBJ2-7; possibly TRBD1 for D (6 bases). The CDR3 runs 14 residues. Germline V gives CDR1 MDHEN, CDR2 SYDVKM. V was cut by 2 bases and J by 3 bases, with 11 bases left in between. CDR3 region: CASSLVGQNYEQYF. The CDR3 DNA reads TGTGCCAGCAGTTTAGTCGGACAGAACTACGAGCAGTACTTC.

The CDR3 spells CASSRDRGRDQPQHF. The CDR3 coding sequence is TGCGCCAGCAGCCGAGACAGGGGGCGCGATCAGCCCCAGCATTTT. The chain employs TRBV5-1 and TRBJ1-5; TRBD1 matches 10 bases. Germline loops: CDR1 SGHRS, CDR2 YFSETQ. The CDR3 has 15 residues. V trimming: 4 bases; J trimming: 5 bases; junction bases outside the gene matches: 6.

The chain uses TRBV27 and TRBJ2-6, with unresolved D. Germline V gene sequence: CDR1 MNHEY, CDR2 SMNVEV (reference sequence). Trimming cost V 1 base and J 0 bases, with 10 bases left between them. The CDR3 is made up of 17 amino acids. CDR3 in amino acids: CASSLWPSNSGANVLTF. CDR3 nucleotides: TGTGCCAGCAGTTTATGGCCGTCCAACTCTGGGGCCAACGTCCTGACTTTC.

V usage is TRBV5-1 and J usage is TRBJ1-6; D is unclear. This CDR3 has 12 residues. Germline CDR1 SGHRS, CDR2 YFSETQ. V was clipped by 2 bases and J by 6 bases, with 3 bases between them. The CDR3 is CASSFLNSPLHF. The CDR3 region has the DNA TGCGCCAGCAGCTTCCTTAATTCACCCCTCCACTTT.

The CDR3 region is CASSYNRGNQPQHF. The CDR3 DNA is TGTGCCAGCAGTTATAACCGGGGCAATCAGCCCCAGCATTTT. This chain connects TRBV6-2 or TRBV6-3 to TRBJ1-5, with D hard to call. Trimming took off 3 bases at V and 2 bases at J, with 8 bases between the two ends. CDR1 and CDR2 (germline): MNHEY, SVGEGT. The CDR3 contains 14 residues.

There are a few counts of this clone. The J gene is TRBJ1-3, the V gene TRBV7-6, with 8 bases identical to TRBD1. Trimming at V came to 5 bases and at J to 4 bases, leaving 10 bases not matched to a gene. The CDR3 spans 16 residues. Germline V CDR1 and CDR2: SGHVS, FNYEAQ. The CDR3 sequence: CASSPSSQGGGNTIYF. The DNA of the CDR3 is TGTGCCAGCAGCCCTTCATCACAGGGGGGCGGAAACACCATATATTTT. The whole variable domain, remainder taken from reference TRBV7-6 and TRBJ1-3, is GAGVSQSPRYKVTKRGQDVALRCDPISGHVSLYWYRQALGQGPEFLTYFNYEAQQDKSGLPNDRFSAERPEGSISTLTIQRTEQRDSAMYRCASSPSSQGGGNTIYFGEGSWLTVV.